This T cell receptor beta chain derives from a study of immune evolution from preneoplasia to lung adenocarcinoma. Assay used: immunoSEQ multiplex PCR; TCRdb lists only in-frame clones, some missing. The sample lists about 2,700 clones, 75% to 90% occurring once. V shed 5 bases, J shed 5 bases, and the junction held 6 bases outside the gene matches. The CDR3 loop spans 13 amino acids. CDR1 and CDR2 (germline): SGHAT, FQNNGV. This clone has only one observation. This clonotype was obtained from a person aged 60-79 years with invasive lung adenocarcinoma. Sequences were obtained from FFPE invasive lung adenocarcinoma tissue. This rearrangement joins TRBV11-2 to TRBJ2-7, with 7 bases that match TRBD1. The CDR3: CASSPRTGDEQYF. As DNA, the CDR3 is TGTGCCAGCAGCCCACGGACAGGCGACGAGCAGTACTTC.